The 20 T cell receptor beta chains in this list originate from one sample, sequenced in a study of Ad26.COV2.S vaccination and SARS-CoV-2 variants. Sequenced by immunoSEQ multiplex PCR; TCRdb stores in-frame clones only, minus some. The sample shows 400,000 to 500,000 clones, 85% to 90% of them seen only once. As to treatment: some 19 received Ad26.COV2.S at low or high dose, single or two shots; roughly 5 received placebo; per-sample allocation not given. After the first vaccine or placebo injection, samples were drawn on day 63. The material sequenced was peripheral blood, taken in a trial of Ad26.COV2.S vaccine versus placebo. Every receptor here comes from a person between 18 and 65 years old who received the Ad26.COV2.S COVID-19 vaccine or a placebo.

The gene calls are TRBV10-3 and TRBJ1-1; D unresolved. Germline values: CDR1 ENHRY, CDR2 SYGVKD. The CDR3 consists of 11 residues. V dropped 6 bases and J dropped 5 bases, with 7 bases sitting between them. The DNA for the CDR3 is TGTGCCATCAGGAGAGAAACTGAAGCTTTCTTT. As protein: CAIRRETEAFF.

V gene TRBV6-2 or TRBV6-3 combines with J gene TRBJ2-1; TRBD2 might be the D (5 bases). The V gene's germline CDR1 is MNHEY and CDR2 SVGEGT. Trimming shortened V by 6 bases and J by 8 bases, and 11 bases separated the two germline ends. CDR3 length: 12 residues. The DNA for the CDR3 is TGTGCCAGCAGCCGCCTGAGGGATGAGCAGTTCTTC. Translation gives CASSRLRDEQFF.

V gene TRBV18 combines with J gene TRBJ2-3; perhaps TRBD2 as D (5 bases). This CDR3 is built from 14 residues. Germline assignment: CDR1 KGHSH and CDR2 LQKENI. Deletions cut 5 bases from V and 4 bases from J, with 13 bases between. The CDR3 sequence is CASSKLLAADTQYF. The CDR3 DNA is TGTGCCAGCTCAAAACTTCTAGCTGCAGATACGCAGTATTTT. The whole variable domain, remainder taken from reference TRBV18 and TRBJ2-3, is NAGVMQNPRHLVRRRGQEARLRCSPMKGHSHVYWYRQLPEEGLKFMVYLQKENIIDESGMPKERFSAEFPKEGPSILRIQQVVRGDSAAYFCASSKLLAADTQYFGPGTRLTVL.

The rearrangement uses TRBV27 and TRBJ1-1; D uncertain. Trimming cost V 7 bases and J 4 bases, with 16 bases left between them. The CDR3 is 14 amino acids. Germline CDR1 reads MNHEY; CDR2 reads SMNVEV (reference sequence). The CDR3: CASTSTVQSTEAFF. Here the CDR3 DNA reads TGTGCCAGCACTTCAACAGTGCAGAGCACTGAAGCTTTCTTT.

In nucleotides, the CDR3 is TGTGCCACCAGTGATCCACAGGGGGCTATAGATACGCAGTATTTT. Translating gives CATSDPQGAIDTQYF. The chain couples TRBV24-1 to TRBJ2-3; 9 bases fit TRBD1. Germline CDR1 is KGHDR and CDR2 is SFDVKD. V dropped 3 bases and J dropped 5; count of bases not matched to a gene: 5. There are 15 residues in the CDR3.

This chain connects TRBV29-1 to TRBJ1-4, with D unresolved. Germline lookup yields CDR1 SQVTM and CDR2 ANQGSEA. This CDR3 is built from 15 residues. Between the trimmed V and J ends, which lost 6 bases and 0 bases, there was a span of 14 bases. This CDR3 reads CSVLGIDATNEKLFF. Here the CDR3 DNA reads TGCAGCGTGCTAGGAATAGATGCAACTAATGAAAAACTGTTTTTT.

This chain links TRBV3-1 (or the pseudogene TRBV3-2) with TRBJ2-3; 11 bases are a match to TRBD1. Germline V CDR1 and CDR2: LGHDT, YNNKEL (reference sequence). With 7 bases clipped from V and 10 bases from J, the junction kept 7 bases outside the gene matches. This CDR3 is 13 amino acids long. CDR3 residues: CASTEGQGGSQYF. CDR3 DNA sequence: TGTGCCAGCACAGAGGGACAGGGGGGCTCGCAGTATTTT.

The J gene is TRBJ1-1, the V gene TRBV2; D remains unclear. Germline V CDR1 and CDR2: SNHLY, FYNNEI. This CDR3 has 12 residues. With 4 bases removed from V and 13 bases from J, the gap between germline ends came to 16 bases. The CDR3 nucleotides read TGTGCCAGCAGTGTGTCCGGACCCTACGATTTCTTT. Encoded protein: CASSVSGPYDFF.

The rearrangement links TRBV27 to TRBJ2-3; the match to TRBD2 covers 13 bases. The ends lost 3 bases at V and 1 base at J; junction bases unmatched: 7. The CDR3 length is 18 residues. Per the germline V gene, CDR1 is MNHEY and CDR2 is SMNVEV (reference sequence). CDR3 loop: CASSFRTSGSLGTDTQYF. The CDR3 DNA reads TGTGCCAGCAGTTTTCGGACTAGCGGGAGCCTGGGCACAGATACGCAGTATTTT.

The V gene is TRBV6-2 or TRBV6-3, the J gene TRBJ2-1, with 11 bases that match TRBD2. This CDR3 has 15 residues. Germline assignment: CDR1 MNHEY and CDR2 SVGEGT. V shed 3 bases and J 8 bases; nucleotides not matched to a gene: 6. CDR3 nucleotide sequence: TGTGCCAGCAGTTATAGCGGGAGGGCGGGGGATGAGCAGTTCTTC. Its protein product is CASSYSGRAGDEQFF.

To note about this clone: The same CDR3 arises from other DNA sequences in this sample as well. The CDR3 reads CASSLRGYYGYTF. CDR3 coding DNA: TGTGCCAGCAGTTTAAGGGGATACTATGGCTACACCTTC. The chain joins TRBV28 to TRBJ1-2; D might be TRBD1 (5 bases). The CDR3 has 13 residues. V was clipped by 2 bases and J by 3 bases, with 7 bases between them. Germline V lookup: CDR1 MDHEN, CDR2 SYDVKM.

The chain links TRBV5-1 to TRBJ1-4, with D uncertain. The germline V and J ends were trimmed by 5 bases and 8 bases, with 13 bases remaining between them. The germline gives CDR1 SGHRS, CDR2 YFSETQ. This CDR3 has 13 amino acids. The CDR3 bases are TGCGCCAGCAGTACGGCGGTTGGCGAAAAACTGTTTTTT. As protein: CASSTAVGEKLFF. Looking up the rest from reference TRBV5-1 and TRBJ1-4 gives the full variable domain: KAGVTQTPRYLIKTRGQQVTLSCSPISGHRSVSWYQQTPGQGLQFLFEYFSETQRNKGNFPGRFSGRQFSNSRSEMNVSTLELGDSALYLCASSTAVGEKLFFGSGTQLSVL.

Remarks on this clone: Other DNA sequences from this sample encode an identical CDR3 as well. The chain employs TRBV11-3 and TRBJ2-3; D is perhaps TRBD1 (5 bases). This CDR3 spans 15 amino acids. Germline loops: CDR1 SGHNT, CDR2 YENEEA. The germline V and J ends were trimmed by 2 bases and 2 bases, with 11 bases remaining between them. For the CDR3, the DNA is TGTGCCAGCAGCTTACGTCAGGGTCTCACAGATACGCAGTATTTT. Translating gives CASSLRQGLTDTQYF. The full variable domain, rest sourced from reference TRBV11-3 and TRBJ2-3, is EAGVVQSPRYKIIEKKQPVAFWCNPISGHNTLYWYLQNLGQGPELLIRYENEEAVDDSQLPKDRFSAERLKGVDSTLKIQPAELGDSAVYLCASSLRQGLTDTQYFGPGTRLTVL.

The chain recombines TRBV12-5 with TRBJ2-1; perhaps TRBD2 as D (6 bases). Germline V gene lookup returns CDR1 LGHNT and CDR2 FRNRAP. This CDR3 has 14 residues. Trimming removed 9 bases from V and 2 bases from J, with 14 bases in between. The CDR3 nucleotides are TGTGCTAGCGACCGGAGGGCGACCTACAATGAGCAGTTCTTC. Translating gives CASDRRATYNEQFF.

The table lists this clone with a count of one. The chain recombines TRBV30 with TRBJ2-6, with 7 bases lining up with TRBD1. V shed 6 bases, J shed 0 bases, and the junction held 8 bases outside the gene matches. CDR1 is GTSNPN, CDR2 SVGIG, per germline (reference sequence). The CDR3 is 16 residues long. The CDR3 sequence: CACQTGFYSGANVLTF. The CDR3 DNA sequence: TGTGCCTGCCAGACAGGGTTCTACTCTGGGGCCAACGTCCTGACTTTC.

This rearrangement joins TRBV6-4 to TRBJ2-3; D gene ambiguous. V gave up 6 bases and J gave up 0 bases, with 10 bases separating them. The CDR3 length is 14 residues. Germline loops: CDR1 MRHNA, CDR2 SNTAGT. The CDR3 sequence: CASRKTTSTDTQYF. Written as DNA, the CDR3 is TGTGCCAGCAGAAAGACCACTAGCACAGATACGCAGTATTTT.

The chain is built from TRBV3-1 (or the pseudogene TRBV3-2) and TRBJ1-1; 9 nucleotides match TRBD1. Trimming cost V 2 bases and J 9 bases; bases outside gene matches: 7. The CDR3 is 14 residues long. Germline loops: CDR1 LGHDT, CDR2 YNNKEL (reference sequence). Here the CDR3 DNA reads TGTGCCAGCAGCCAAACCCCGGGACAGGGAAAAGCTTTCTTT. This encodes CASSQTPGQGKAFF.

The rearrangement joins TRBV27 to TRBJ1-4; D not certain. The ends were cut back, 5 bases at V and 3 bases at J, with 16 bases in the middle. CDR1 MNHEY and CDR2 SMNVEV come from the germline V gene (reference sequence). The CDR3 has 16 residues. CDR3 nucleotides: TGTGCCAGCAGTCCCTTACACGTGACGGCTAATGAAAAACTGTTTTTT. Its translation is CASSPLHVTANEKLFF.

The CDR3 bases are TGCGCCAGCAGCGAGACAGGGTTCGCCGGGGAGCTGTTTTTT. Residues: CASSETGFAGELFF. This chain uses TRBV10-1 with TRBJ2-2; 7 bases map to TRBD1. V shed 6 bases, J shed 6 bases, and the junction held 7 bases outside the gene matches. Looked up from germline, CDR1 is WNHNN and CDR2 is SYGVQD (reference sequence). The CDR3 totals 14 residues.

The V gene is TRBV7-2, the J gene TRBJ1-4, with a weak D call TRBD1 (5 bases). V dropped 4 bases and J dropped 4 bases, with 13 bases sitting between them. The CDR3 contains 15 residues. In germline, CDR1 is SGHTA, CDR2 FQGNSA. CDR3 loop: CASSSPGGDNEKLFF. The CDR3 DNA reads as TGTGCCAGCAGCTCCCCTGGGGGGGATAATGAAAAACTGTTTTTT. Combining the CDR3 with reference TRBV7-2 and TRBJ1-4 gives the whole variable domain GAGVSQSPSNKVTEKGKDVELRCDPISGHTALYWYRQSLGQGLEFLIYFQGNSAPDKSGLPSDRFSAERTGGSVSTLTIQRTQQEDSAVYLCASSSPGGDNEKLFFGSGTQLSVL.